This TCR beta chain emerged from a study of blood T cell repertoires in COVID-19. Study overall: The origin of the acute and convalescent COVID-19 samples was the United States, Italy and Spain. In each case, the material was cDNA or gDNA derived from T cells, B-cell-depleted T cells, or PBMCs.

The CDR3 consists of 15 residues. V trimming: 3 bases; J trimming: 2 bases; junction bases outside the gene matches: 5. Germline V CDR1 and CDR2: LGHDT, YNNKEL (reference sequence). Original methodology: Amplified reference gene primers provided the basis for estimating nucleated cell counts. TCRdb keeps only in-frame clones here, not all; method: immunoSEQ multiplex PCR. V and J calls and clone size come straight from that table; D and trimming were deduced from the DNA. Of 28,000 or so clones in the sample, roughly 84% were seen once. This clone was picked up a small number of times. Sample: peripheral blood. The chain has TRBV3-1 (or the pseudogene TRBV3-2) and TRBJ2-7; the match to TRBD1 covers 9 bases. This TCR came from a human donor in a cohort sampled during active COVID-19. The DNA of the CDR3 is TGTGCCAGCAGCCAGGTCGGACAGGGGACCTACGAGCAGTACTTC. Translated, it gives CASSQVGQGTYEQYF.